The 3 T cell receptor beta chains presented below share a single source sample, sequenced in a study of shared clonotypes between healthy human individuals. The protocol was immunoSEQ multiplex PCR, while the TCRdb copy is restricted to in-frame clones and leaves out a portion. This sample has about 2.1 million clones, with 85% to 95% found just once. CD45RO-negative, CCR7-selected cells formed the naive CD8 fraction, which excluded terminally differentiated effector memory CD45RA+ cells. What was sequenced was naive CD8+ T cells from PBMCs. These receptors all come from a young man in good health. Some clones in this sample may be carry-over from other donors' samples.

CDR3 protein: CASSMTPGMSSGNTIYF. CDR3 nucleotides: TGTGCCAGTAGTATGACTCCAGGGATGAGCTCTGGAAACACCATATATTTT. The genes are TRBV19 and TRBJ1-3; D may be TRBD1 (5 bases). The V and J ends lost 3 bases and 0 bases respectively, with 15 bases between them. Germline loops: CDR1 LNHDA, CDR2 SQIVND (reference sequence). There are 17 residues in the CDR3.

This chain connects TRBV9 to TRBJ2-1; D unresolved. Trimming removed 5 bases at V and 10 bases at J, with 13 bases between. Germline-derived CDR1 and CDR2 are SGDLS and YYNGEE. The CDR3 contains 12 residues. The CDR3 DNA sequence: TGTGCCAGCAGTTCCGGATCTGGGGAGCAGTTCTTC. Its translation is CASSSGSGEQFF. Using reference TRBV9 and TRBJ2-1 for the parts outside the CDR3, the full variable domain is DSGVTQTPKHLITATGQRVTLRCSPRSGDLSVYWYQQSLDQGLQFLIQYYNGEERAKGNILERFSAQQFPDLHSELNLSSLELGDSALYFCASSSGSGEQFFGPGTRLTVL.

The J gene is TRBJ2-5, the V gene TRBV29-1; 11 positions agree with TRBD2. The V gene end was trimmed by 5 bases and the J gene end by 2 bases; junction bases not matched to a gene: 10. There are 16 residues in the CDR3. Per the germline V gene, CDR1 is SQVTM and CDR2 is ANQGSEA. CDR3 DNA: TGCAGCGTTCCCTACCCGGGACTAGCGGTACAAGAGACCCAGTACTTC. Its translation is CSVPYPGLAVQETQYF.